The 22 T cell receptor beta chains below come from one sample, sequenced in a study of T cell repertoires in cytomegalovirus infection. One entry per CDR3 protein results from TCRdb running MiXCR on the reads. In the table there are hundreds of thousands of distinct CDR3 sequences, 40% to 50% of which are singletons. No antigen is known for these receptors. The sample in question was cultured PBMCs, obtained from culture after CMV antigen stimulation. These receptors all stem from a human donor in good health (CMV status not recorded). Some clones in this sample may be carry-over from other donors' samples.

This clonotype was observed a few times. The V call is TRBV6-1, the J call TRBJ2-7, with D perhaps matching TRBD1 or TRBD2 (5 bases each). Germline CDR1 reads MNHNS; CDR2 reads SASEGT. There are 15 residues in the CDR3. Trimming took off 6 bases at V and 3 bases at J, with 18 bases between the two ends. The CDR3 DNA follows: TGTGCCAGCAGGGGATCCGGGACGCCACTCTACGAGCAGTACTTC. It codes for CASRGSGTPLYEQYF.

The chain joins TRBV27 to TRBJ1-1, with a possible D match to TRBD1 (5 bases). V gave up 5 bases and J gave up 1 base, with 11 bases separating them. Germline CDR1 and CDR2: MNHEY and SMNVEV (reference sequence). The CDR3 is 14 amino acids. The CDR3 here is CASSQTVTNTEAFF. The CDR3, as DNA: TGTGCCAGCAGTCAGACAGTCACGAACACTGAAGCTTTCTTT.

CDR3: CASSRKGTSAQDEQFF. The CDR3 DNA follows: TGTGCCAGCAGCCGAAAGGGGACTAGCGCCCAGGATGAGCAGTTCTTC. The V gene is TRBV14, the J gene TRBJ2-1, with 10 bases identical to TRBD2. CDR1 SGHDN and CDR2 FVKESK come from the germline V gene. Trimming removed 4 bases from V and 8 bases from J; junction bases left unmatched: 11. This CDR3 is built from 16 residues.

This clonotype was found a few times. J is TRBJ2-1 and V is TRBV7-8; perhaps TRBD2 as D (5 bases). Germline loops: CDR1 SGHVS, CDR2 FQNEAQ. This CDR3 contains 14 residues. Trimming left V 8 bases short and J 0 bases short, with 11 bases between. DNA of the CDR3: TGTGCCAGCTCCATGGGGAGCTCCTACAATGAGCAGTTCTTC. It is translated as CASSMGSSYNEQFF.

This clonotype showed up just a few times. V and J are TRBV7-9 and TRBJ1-1; D ambiguous. CDR3 length: 13 residues. The ends were cut back, 2 bases at V and 6 bases at J, with 10 bases in the middle. Per germline, CDR1 SEHNR and CDR2 FQNEAQ (reference sequence). CDR3 nucleotides: TGTGCCAGCAGCTTAATGGGCGACGCTGAAGCTTTCTTT. It encodes CASSLMGDAEAFF. The variable domain in full, completed from reference TRBV7-9 and TRBJ1-1, reads DTGVSQNPRHKITKRGQNVTFRCDPISEHNRLYWYRQTLGQGPEFLTYFQNEAQLEKSRLLSDRFSAERPKGSFSTLEIQRTEQGDSAMYLCASSLMGDAEAFFGQGTRLTVV.

This clonotype was seen a handful of times. V gene TRBV6-1 combines with J gene TRBJ1-6; the D is unclear. The CDR3 spans 13 residues. V lost 7 bases, J lost 1 base, and 5 bases lay in between. Germline loops: CDR1 MNHNS, CDR2 SASEGT. CDR3 residues: CASTESYNSPLHF. In DNA, the CDR3 is TGTGCCAGCACGGAATCCTATAATTCACCCCTCCACTTT.

The V and J genes are TRBV10-2 and TRBJ2-1, with D perhaps TRBD1 (5 bases). CDR1 is WSHSY and CDR2 is SAAADI in the germline V gene. The CDR3 has 16 amino acids. V was shortened by 3 bases and J by 0 bases, with 12 bases between the two germline ends. CDR3 DNA sequence: TGCGCCAGCAGTGATTTGGGGCTAGTCTCCTACAATGAGCAGTTCTTC. It encodes CASSDLGLVSYNEQFF.

The V and J genes are TRBV5-1 and TRBJ1-2; D possibly corresponds to TRBD1 (6 bases). The ends were cut back, 2 bases at V and 4 bases at J, with 18 bases in the middle. Germline CDR1 reads SGHRS; CDR2 reads YFSETQ. CDR3 size: 16 residues. CDR3: CASSFGQPRAFYGYTF. CDR3 coding DNA: TGCGCCAGCAGCTTCGGACAGCCCAGGGCCTTCTATGGCTACACCTTC.

This clonotype turned up a few times. The rearrangement uses TRBV19 and TRBJ1-5; TRBD1 matches at 10 bases. Germline loops: CDR1 LNHDA, CDR2 SQIVND (reference sequence). This CDR3 contains 15 residues. Trimming removed 6 bases from V and 7 bases from J; junction bases left unmatched: 9. CDR3 amino acids: CASSRDRGDGQPQHF. The DNA of the CDR3 is TGTGCCAGTAGCCGGGACAGGGGCGATGGACAGCCCCAGCATTTT.

This clonotype was observed a handful of times. The CDR3, as DNA: TGTGCCAGCAGTGCCACAGGGGGCGGCTATGGCTACACCTTC. This codes for CASSATGGGYGYTF. This chain uses TRBV12-3 or TRBV12-4 with TRBJ1-2, with 9 bases fitting TRBD1. The CDR3 extends over 14 amino acids. V gave up 5 bases and J gave up 4 bases; unmatched junction bases: 5.

The V gene is TRBV7-2, the J gene TRBJ1-4; D may be TRBD1 (6 bases). This CDR3 has 14 residues. Looked up from germline, CDR1 is SGHTA and CDR2 is FQGNSA. Trimming shortened V by 4 bases and J by 4 bases, and 10 bases separated the two germline ends. The CDR3 DNA reads TGTGCCAGCAGCTCGACAGGTTTTAATGAAAAACTGTTTTTT. It is translated as CASSSTGFNEKLFF.

The chain couples TRBV4-1 to TRBJ1-4; possibly TRBD1 for D (5 bases). V was pared by 0 bases and J by 8 bases, with 16 bases between. Germline V CDR1 and CDR2: MGHRA, YSYEKL. CDR3 length equals 16 residues. The CDR3 protein is CASSQDGARFEEKLFF. CDR3 nucleotide sequence: TGCGCCAGCAGCCAAGACGGGGCGCGTTTTGAGGAAAAACTGTTTTTT.

This clonotype was seen only a few times. The chain links TRBV7-9 to TRBJ1-4; the D is unclear. CDR3 length equals 14 residues. Trimming removed 5 bases at V and 8 bases at J, with 15 bases between. Looked up from germline, CDR1 is SEHNR and CDR2 is FQNEAQ (reference sequence). The CDR3 sequence: CASSRPRGPEKLFF. The DNA for the CDR3 is TGTGCCAGCAGCCGGCCCCGTGGACCCGAAAAACTGTTTTTT.

This clonotype has more than one count but fewer than ten. This rearrangement joins TRBV7-8 to TRBJ1-6; 7 bases map to TRBD1. CDR1 and CDR2 (germline): SGHVS, FQNEAQ. V was clipped by 4 bases and J by 7 bases; unmatched bases: 13. This CDR3 spans 17 amino acids. The DNA of the CDR3 is TGTGCCAGCAGCTCACGTAGGGGACAGTGGGGAAATTCACCCCTCCACTTT. This codes for CASSSRRGQWGNSPLHF.

The rearrangement uses TRBV30 and TRBJ1-1; D gene ambiguous. In germline, CDR1 is GTSNPN, CDR2 SVGIG (reference sequence). V lost 2 bases and J lost 0, with 7 bases in between. This CDR3 has 13 amino acids. CDR3 loop: CAWSYNMNTEAFF. Written as DNA, the CDR3 is TGTGCCTGGAGTTATAACATGAACACTGAAGCTTTCTTT. Drawing the rest from reference TRBV30 and TRBJ1-1, the complete variable domain is SQTIHQWPATLVQPVGSPLSLECTVEGTSNPNLYWYRQAAGRGLQLLFYSVGIGQISSEVPQNLSASRPQDRQFILSSKKLLLSDSGFYLCAWSYNMNTEAFFGQGTRLTVV.

This clonotype was detected ten times or more. J is TRBJ2-7 and V is TRBV7-2; perhaps TRBD1 as D (5 bases). Trimming left V 3 bases short and J 3 bases short, with 12 bases between. The CDR3 is 14 amino acids. From germline, CDR1 is SGHTA and CDR2 FQGNSA. CDR3 DNA sequence: TGTGCCAGCAGCTTGGGGCCCGCCAGCTACGAGCAGTACTTC. As protein: CASSLGPASYEQYF.

The chain combines TRBV7-9 with TRBJ2-2, with TRBD2 matching 10 bases. CDR1 is SEHNR and CDR2 is FQNEAQ in the germline V gene (reference sequence). V was clipped by 6 bases and J by 6 bases; unmatched bases: 10. CDR3 length: 16 amino acids. The CDR3 DNA is TGTGCCAGCAGTGTACCTAGCGGGAGAAGAGCCGGGGAGCTGTTTTTT. Residues: CASSVPSGRRAGELFF.

This clonotype was picked up a small number of times. This chain links TRBV7-8 with TRBJ2-1; 7 bases are a match to TRBD2. The V gene end was trimmed by 5 bases and the J gene end by 7 bases; junction bases not matched to a gene: 14. The CDR3 spans 16 residues. The germline V gene encodes CDR1 SGHVS and CDR2 FQNEAQ. The CDR3 here is CASSPSGKTFPNEQFF. As DNA, the CDR3 is TGTGCCAGCAGCCCGAGCGGGAAAACTTTCCCTAATGAGCAGTTCTTC.

The table lists this clonotype with many counts. The chain has TRBV7-2 and TRBJ1-2; D is possibly TRBD1 (5 bases). Deletions cut 4 bases from V and 6 bases from J, with 12 bases between. Germline-derived CDR1 and CDR2 are SGHTA and FQGNSA. CDR3 length: 13 residues. CDR3 in amino acids: CASSSMAGHGYTF. In DNA form, the CDR3 reads TGTGCCAGCAGCTCAATGGCGGGACATGGCTACACCTTC.

This clonotype has only one observation. This chain joins TRBV5-1 and TRBJ1-5, with D unresolved. CDR1 and CDR2 from the germline V gene are SGHRS and YFSETQ. Trimming removed 0 bases from V and 0 bases from J, with 7 bases in between. The CDR3 contains 15 residues. CDR3 sequence (DNA): TGCGCCAGCAGCTTGGGAGAGTTTAGCAATCAGCCCCAGCATTTT. It is translated as CASSLGEFSNQPQHF.

The chain combines TRBV6-6 with TRBJ2-1; TRBD1 aligns across 7 bases. The CDR3 spans 13 residues. The germline CDR1 and CDR2 sequences are MNHNY and SVGAGI (reference sequence). V lost 5 bases to trimming and J lost 3 bases; unmatched junction nucleotides: 1. DNA for the CDR3: TGTGCCAGCAGTGACAGGGACTACAATGAGCAGTTCTTC. The encoded protein is CASSDRDYNEQFF.

The chain employs TRBV5-1 and TRBJ1-4; 7 nucleotides line up with TRBD1. The CDR3 loop spans 15 amino acids. V trimming: 4 bases; J trimming: 4 bases; junction bases outside the gene matches: 7. Germline CDR1 and CDR2: SGHRS and YFSETQ. CDR3 sequence reads: CASSRGQDFNEKLFF. The CDR3 nucleotides are TGCGCCAGCAGCCGCGGACAGGACTTTAATGAAAAACTGTTTTTT.